This TCR beta chain came from a study of shared clonotypes between healthy human individuals. Study outcomes and limitations: Larger estimated richness was generally recorded for naive subsets relative to memory subsets. Against clonotypes common to all four donors, non-shared ones had lower generation probabilities. About 5% was the fraction of naive CD4 clonotypes found shared across a few donors.

Source study methods: ImmunoSEQ only sent back junction sequences with no quality scores, so filtering was done differently. Repertoires were generated with immunoSEQ multiplex PCR, while TCRdb's copy carries only in-frame clones and drops some. V and J calls and clone size follow that table, whereas D and trimming were derived from the DNA. The repertoire holds 2 million to 2.5 million clones, with almost 96% as singletons. The CDR3 extends over 11 amino acids. V gave up 2 bases and J gave up 11 bases, with 9 bases separating them. From germline, CDR1 is WNHNN and CDR2 SYGVQD (reference sequence). On this clone: Its specificity is unknown.

This sequence was found in a man aged 18 to 35 in good health. The chain carries TRBV10-1 and TRBJ1-1, with no clear D. Sequenced input: naive CD4+ T cells sorted from blood. Documented subset: CD45RA+ positively selected. The CDR3 DNA sequence: TGCGCCAGCAGTGAGGGCATTACGGCTTTCTTT. It yields the protein CASSEGITAFF.